The 20 T cell receptor beta chains below were found in one sample sequenced in a study of cytomegalovirus exposure and HLA in healthy donors. PCR used 60 Vbeta primers and 13 Jbeta primers. Some clones are missing from TCRdb's copy, which holds only in-frame ones; the method was immunoSEQ multiplex PCR. This sample has more than 85,000 clones, with around 80% found just once. The sequencing input was PBMCs. Receptors originate from a middle-aged man in good health and CMV-seropositive.

V is TRBV7-9 and J is TRBJ2-1; 10 bases are shared with TRBD2. The CDR3 is made up of 15 amino acids. The germline CDR1 and CDR2 sequences are SEHNR and FQNEAQ (reference sequence). The J segment lost 4 bases and the V segment lost 4 bases, leaving 4 bases of the junction unmatched. The CDR3 protein is CASSSLAGSYNEQFF. CDR3 in DNA: TGTGCCAGCAGCTCACTAGCGGGGTCATACAATGAGCAGTTCTTC. The whole variable domain, remainder taken from reference TRBV7-9 and TRBJ2-1, is DTGVSQNPRHKITKRGQNVTFRCDPISEHNRLYWYRQTLGQGPEFLTYFQNEAQLEKSRLLSDRFSAERPKGSFSTLEIQRTEQGDSAMYLCASSSLAGSYNEQFFGPGTRLTVL.

V gene TRBV29-1 combines with J gene TRBJ1-2; D possibly corresponds to TRBD1 (5 bases). Trimming shortened V by 0 bases and J by 0 bases, and 14 bases separated the two germline ends. There are 16 residues in the CDR3. Germline-derived CDR1 and CDR2 are SQVTM and ANQGSEA. The CDR3 here is CSVEDTLLTANYGYTF. Here the CDR3 DNA reads TGCAGCGTTGAAGATACCCTTCTGACAGCTAACTATGGCTACACCTTC.

In this sample, this clone turned up a few times. V gene TRBV7-6 combines with J gene TRBJ1-1, with a possible D match to TRBD1 (6 bases). Looked up from germline, CDR1 is SGHVS and CDR2 is FNYEAQ. CDR3 size: 14 residues. V dropped 3 bases and J dropped 4 bases, with 12 bases sitting between them. For the CDR3, the DNA is TGTGCCAGCAGCTTGATACAGGGTGGCACTGAAGCTTTCTTT. Its protein is CASSLIQGGTEAFF.

The chain recombines TRBV7-2 with TRBJ2-5; D possibly corresponds to TRBD1 (6 bases). Trimming left V 3 bases short and J 5 bases short, with 10 bases between. Germline CDR1 SGHTA, CDR2 FQGNSA. CDR3 length equals 13 residues. The CDR3 here is CASSFVRGETQYF. CDR3 bases: TGTGCCAGCAGCTTTGTCAGGGGTGAGACCCAGTACTTC.

The rearrangement uses TRBV7-3 and TRBJ2-2; TRBD1 aligns across 7 bases. The CDR3 spans 14 residues. Germline CDR1 is SGHTA and CDR2 is FQGTGA. J was trimmed by 4 bases and V by 8 bases; bases with no gene match: 7. The CDR3 loop reads CASGSHRGTGELFF. CDR3 DNA: TGTGCCAGCGGATCTCACAGGGGCACCGGGGAGCTGTTTTTT.

The chain is built from TRBV10-3 and TRBJ2-1; 8 bases fit TRBD2. Trimming removed 2 bases from V and 6 bases from J; junction bases left unmatched: 6. Germline CDR1 ENHRY, CDR2 SYGVKD. CDR3 length: 15 residues. CDR3 in DNA: TGTGCCATCAGTGAGGTTTCTAGCGGGCTCAATGAGCAGTTCTTC. Its translation: CAISEVSSGLNEQFF.

V is TRBV5-8 and J is TRBJ1-1; TRBD1 matches at 8 bases. Trimming removed 5 bases from V and 9 bases from J; junction bases left unmatched: 9. The CDR3 totals 13 residues. Germline V gives CDR1 SGHTS, CDR2 YDEGEE. CDR3 sequence reads: CASSRGQAYQAFF. The CDR3 DNA reads as TGTGCCAGCAGTAGGGGACAGGCGTACCAAGCTTTCTTT.

This clone has only one observation. This chain joins TRBV10-3 and TRBJ1-1, with a tentative D call TRBD1 (6 bases). Trimming stripped 6 bases from V and 0 bases from J, with 20 bases between. CDR1 is ENHRY and CDR2 is SYGVKD in the germline V gene. This CDR3 has 17 residues. This CDR3 is CAIRDPGAFRLNTEAFF. The DNA for the CDR3 is TGTGCCATCAGAGACCCAGGGGCCTTCCGCCTGAACACTGAAGCTTTCTTT.

V usage is TRBV7-9 and J usage is TRBJ2-3; 8 positions agree with TRBD2. The V gene's germline CDR1 is SEHNR and CDR2 FQNEAQ (reference sequence). V lost 2 bases to trimming and J lost 5 bases; unmatched junction nucleotides: 12. The CDR3 runs 17 residues. In nucleotides, the CDR3 is TGTGCCAGCAGCTTACGGGGCGGGGGGCCCGCGGGAGATACGCAGTATTTT. This sequence encodes CASSLRGGGPAGDTQYF.

With regard to this clone: At one boundary the junction diverges from the germline segment, which might be a read error. The identical CDR3 is also encoded by other nucleotide sequences in the sample. V is TRBV28 and J is TRBJ2-7, with a possible D match to TRBD1 (6 bases). The CDR3 is made up of 13 amino acids. From germline, CDR1 is MDHEN and CDR2 SYDVKM. The CDR3 sequence: CASYGTTTEEQYF. CDR3 nucleotides: TGTGCCAGTTACGGGACAACTACGGAAGAGCAGTATTTC.

This clone appeared a few times. The rearrangement joins TRBV6-6 to TRBJ2-5; TRBD1 is a possible D gene (6 bases). Germline lookup yields CDR1 MNHNY and CDR2 SVGAGI (reference sequence). Trimming shortened V by 4 bases and J by 4 bases, and 13 bases separated the two germline ends. This CDR3 is 14 amino acids long. In DNA, the CDR3 is TGTGCCAGCAGTTCGATACAGGGAAGAGAGACCCAGTACTTC. It yields the protein CASSSIQGRETQYF.

The rearrangement uses TRBV6-5 and TRBJ1-4; 10 nucleotides align to TRBD1. The CDR3 runs to 15 residues. V gave up 6 bases and J gave up 6 bases; unmatched junction bases: 7. Germline CDR1 MNHEY, CDR2 SVGAGI. The CDR3 sequence is CASRNRDRGYEKLFF. CDR3 coding DNA: TGTGCCAGCAGAAACCGGGACAGGGGTTATGAAAAACTGTTTTTT.

This chain connects TRBV2 to TRBJ2-5, with 7 bases matching TRBD2. The CDR3 loop spans 14 amino acids. With V trimmed by 6 bases and J by 3 bases, 7 bases remained unmatched. Germline-derived CDR1 and CDR2 are SNHLY and FYNNEI. CDR3 sequence: CASRGEGGKETQYF. The CDR3 DNA reads as TGTGCCAGCAGGGGGGAGGGAGGAAAAGAGACCCAGTACTTC.

The CDR3 loop reads CASSLSPNTEAFF. In DNA, the CDR3 is TGTGCCAGCAGTTTGTCTCCGAACACTGAAGCTTTCTTT. V is TRBV27 and J is TRBJ1-1; no definite D call. The CDR3 has 13 residues. V lost 3 bases and J 1 base, leaving 6 bases between the germline ends. Per germline, CDR1 MNHEY and CDR2 SMNVEV (reference sequence).

This clone appeared a few times. The chain combines TRBV19 with TRBJ2-2; TRBD2 matches 12 bases. Trimming cost V 5 bases and J 2 bases; bases outside gene matches: 9. Germline assignment: CDR1 LNHDA and CDR2 SQIVND (reference sequence). The length of the CDR3 is 18 residues. CDR3 bases: TGTGCCAGTAGTGGCCTGACTAGCGGGGGATTTAACACCGGGGAGCTGTTTTTT. It codes for CASSGLTSGGFNTGELFF.

CDR3 coding DNA: TGTGCCAGCAGCCCCCAAAGGGGGCTCGCTGAAGCTTTCTTT. Protein sequence: CASSPQRGLAEAFF. V is TRBV9 and J is TRBJ1-1; 7 positions match TRBD1. J lost 6 bases, V lost 4 bases, and 9 bases had no gene match. Germline V gives CDR1 SGDLS, CDR2 YYNGEE. There are 14 residues in the CDR3. Full variable domain (remainder filled in from reference TRBV9 and TRBJ1-1): DSGVTQTPKHLITATGQRVTLRCSPRSGDLSVYWYQQSLDQGLQFLIQYYNGEERAKGNILERFSAQQFPDLHSELNLSSLELGDSALYFCASSPQRGLAEAFFGQGTRLTVV.

The chain uses TRBV28 and TRBJ2-3, with 10 bases lining up with TRBD2. Germline V gene data show CDR1 as MDHEN and CDR2 as SYDVKM. The CDR3 is made up of 17 amino acids. V lost 4 bases, J lost 1 base, and 8 bases stayed unmatched. CDR3 region: CASSSGAGTSGTDTQYF. CDR3 nucleotides: TGTGCCAGCAGTTCGGGAGCCGGGACTAGCGGCACAGATACGCAGTATTTT.

V is TRBV5-6 and J is TRBJ1-2, with a tentative D call TRBD1 (5 bases). The CDR3 spans 16 residues. The ends were cut back, 0 bases at V and 7 bases at J, with 19 bases in the middle. The germline V gene encodes CDR1 SGHDT and CDR2 YYEEEE. The CDR3 sequence: CASSLGATTLRGGYTF. The CDR3 DNA sequence: TGTGCCAGCAGCTTGGGGGCGACGACCTTAAGGGGTGGCTACACCTTC.

The chain links TRBV4-2 to TRBJ2-2; 12 bases agree with TRBD2. V lost 3 bases and J lost 2; bases outside the gene matches: 1. The germline V gene encodes CDR1 LGHNA and CDR2 YNFKEQ. The CDR3 consists of 16 residues. CDR3 bases: TGTGCCAGCAGCCAGGGACTAGCGGGTAACACCGGGGAGCTGTTTTTT. This gives the protein CASSQGLAGNTGELFF.

The V call is TRBV6-5, the J call TRBJ2-4, with 7 bases identical to TRBD2. The CDR3 spans 15 residues. Germline V gene data show CDR1 as MNHEY and CDR2 as SVGAGI. V shed 5 bases, J shed 8 bases, and the junction held 12 bases outside the gene matches. CDR3: CASSPWGAGRYIQYF. In DNA, the CDR3 is TGTGCCAGCAGTCCGTGGGGAGCGGGGCGGTACATTCAGTACTTC.